The clone carrying this T cell receptor beta chain was detected a few times. Its specificity is unknown. The data stem from a study of cytomegalovirus exposure and HLA in healthy donors. Study-wide findings and caveats: Previously analyzed data showed that most TCR beta V segments were productive at a frequency of about 87% or about 30%. CMV serostatus was the sole immune exposure information available. A later analysis found common viral pathogens apparently linked to several of the most significant clusters. Per published accounts, TCR beta sequences correctly predicted the HLA-A and HLA-B alleles of most subjects.

60 Vbeta and 13 Jbeta primers were used in PCR. The table came from immunoSEQ multiplex PCR; TCRdb's copy has only in-frame clones and leaves some out. The sample comprises approximately 59,000 clones, 55% to 75% of which are singletons, and about 17% rests with the top ten. The sequence derives from a man in his forties in good health and CMV-seropositive. The specimen sequenced was PBMCs.

CDR3 residues: CASSQAGTAAYNEQFF. CDR3 DNA sequence: TGCGCCAGCAGCCAAGCCGGGACTGCCGCCTACAATGAGCAGTTCTTC. This chain joins TRBV4-3 and TRBJ2-1; tentatively, D is TRBD2 (6 bases). Germline values: CDR1 LGHNA, CDR2 YSLEER. The length of the CDR3 is 16 residues. V lost 1 base to trimming and J lost 2 bases, with 12 bases between them.